This entry lists 25 T cell receptor beta chains sequenced from one sample in a study of regulatory T cells in long-lasting Graves disease. Libraries of TCR beta came from iRepertoire HTBI primers plus Arm-PCR of CDR3 regions. A single record per CDR3 protein comes from TCRdb applying MiXCR to the multiplex PCR reads. The table records around 460,000 distinct CDR3 sequences, under 25% of them present only once. The time point was: persistent/refractory GD, antithyroid drugs over 5 years with positive TRAb. The TCR library was prepared using RNA isolated from PBMCs. Source: peripheral blood mononuclear cells (PBMCs), taken when the disease was refractory, from a patient treated with antithyroid drugs. The receptor set was obtained from a female donor with Graves disease.

The chain combines TRBV19 with TRBJ2-1; D call uncertain. The V end was cut by 6 bases, the J end by 4 bases, with 31 bases between. Germline CDR1 and CDR2: LNHDA and SQIVND (reference sequence). The CDR3 covers 20 residues. CDR3 bases: TGTGCCAGTAGCTCCCGCAGTGGGCGTTGGAGTCTCCCCTTATACAATGAGCAGTTCTTC. Protein product: CASSSRSGRWSLPLYNEQFF. Filled out from reference TRBV19 and TRBJ2-1, the complete variable domain reads DGGITQSPKYLFRKEGQNVTLSCEQNLNHDAMYWYRQDPGQGLRLIYYSQIVNDFQKGDIAEGYSVSREKKESFPLTVTSAQKNPTAFYLCASSSRSGRWSLPLYNEQFFGPGTRLTVL.

The chain is built from TRBV3-1 and TRBJ1-1, with a tentative D call TRBD1 (6 bases). This CDR3 contains 14 residues. V was clipped by 3 bases and J by 4 bases, with 12 bases between them. The germline V gene encodes CDR1 LGHDT and CDR2 YNNKEL (reference sequence). This CDR3 is CASSQGAVGTEAFF. The CDR3 DNA reads as TGTGCCAGCAGCCAGGGGGCCGTGGGCACTGAAGCTTTCTTT.

This clonotype has just a few counts. V usage is TRBV6-1 and J usage is TRBJ1-5; D gene ambiguous. The CDR3 consists of 15 residues. The germline V and J ends were trimmed by 6 bases and 0 bases, with 12 bases remaining between them. Germline V CDR1 and CDR2: MNHNS, SASEGT. CDR3 sequence: CASSREYYSNQPQHF. The CDR3 DNA sequence: TGTGCCAGCAGCCGAGAATATTATAGCAATCAGCCCCAGCATTTT.

This clonotype was detected many times. This chain connects TRBV3-1 to TRBJ2-5; D remains unclear. Germline assignment: CDR1 LGHDT and CDR2 YNNKEL (reference sequence). The V and J ends lost 1 base and 2 bases respectively, with 8 bases between them. This CDR3 is built from 14 residues. The CDR3 loop is CASSQGALQETQYF. The CDR3 coding sequence is TGTGCCAGCAGCCAAGGGGCACTACAAGAGACCCAGTACTTC.

This clonotype was counted only a few times. This chain links TRBV7-9 with TRBJ2-7, with D unclear. V was shortened by 1 base and J by 5 bases, with 9 bases between the two germline ends. This CDR3 has 13 residues. From germline, CDR1 is SEHNR and CDR2 FQNEAQ (reference sequence). The CDR3 bases are TGTGCCAGCAGCTTAGACGCCACTGACGAGCAGTACTTC. This gives the protein CASSLDATDEQYF.

This clonotype has more than one count but fewer than ten. The chain joins TRBV5-1 to TRBJ2-1; a possible D gene is TRBD1 (7 bases). Trimming removed 5 bases from V and 7 bases from J, with 16 bases in between. CDR1 is SGHRS and CDR2 is YFSETQ in the germline V gene. The CDR3 covers 14 residues. The CDR3 nucleotides are TGCGCCAGCAGTATCAGGGGGGCGGGTAATGAGCAGTTCTTC. Translation: CASSIRGAGNEQFF.

This clonotype has a count of ten or more. This chain links TRBV6-1 with TRBJ1-1, with 7 positions matching TRBD1. The V gene end was trimmed by 6 bases and the J gene end by 5 bases; junction bases not matched to a gene: 12. Germline V CDR1 and CDR2: MNHNS, SASEGT. This CDR3 has 15 residues. In nucleotides, the CDR3 is TGTGCCAGCAGCCCCACAGGGGACGCAGGTACTGAAGCTTTCTTT. It encodes CASSPTGDAGTEAFF.

There are a few counts of this clonotype. The gene calls are TRBV10-3 and TRBJ2-5; D not resolved. The germline V gene encodes CDR1 ENHRY and CDR2 SYGVKD. The CDR3 has 15 residues. Between the trimmed V and J ends, which lost 0 bases and 4 bases, there was a span of 12 bases. CDR3 region: CAISESSRLRETQYF. The CDR3 DNA reads as TGTGCCATCAGTGAGTCGAGTCGTCTCCGAGAGACCCAGTACTTC.

A word on this clonotype: A much larger clone sits a single nucleotide away, making a read error possible. Without the conserved terminal phenylalanine or tryptophan, this CDR3 likely stems from a read error. This chain links TRBV6-1 with TRBJ1-1; D not certain. Between the trimmed V and J ends, which lost 6 bases and 1 base, there was a span of 12 bases. The CDR3 runs 14 residues. Germline CDR1 reads MNHNS; CDR2 reads SASEGT. CDR3: CASSSVVENTEAFL. CDR3 nucleotide sequence: TGTGCCAGCAGCTCAGTTGTGGAGAACACTGAAGCTTTCCTT.

A word on this clonotype: A much larger clone differs by one base, so this may be a read error. This sequence joins TRBV7-6 and TRBJ2-7; D ambiguous. CDR1 is SGHVS and CDR2 is FNYEAQ in the germline V gene. Trimming stripped 1 base from V and 5 bases from J, with 9 bases between. The CDR3 consists of 13 residues. CDR3 amino acids: CASSLEGHHEQYF. The CDR3 nucleotides read TGTGCCAGCAGCTTAGAAGGGCACCACGAGCAGTACTTC. The full variable domain, its missing parts supplied by reference TRBV7-6 and TRBJ2-7, is GAGVSQSPRYKVTKRGQDVALRCDPISGHVSLYWYRQALGQGPEFLTYFNYEAQQDKSGLPNDRFSAERPEGSISTLTIQRTEQRDSAMYRCASSLEGHHEQYFGPGTRLTVT.

This clonotype was observed at least ten times. The chain carries TRBV5-1 and TRBJ1-1, with D possibly being TRBD1 (5 bases). This CDR3 has 14 amino acids. Germline CDR1 reads SGHRS; CDR2 reads YFSETQ. The V and J ends lost 4 bases and 1 base respectively, with 11 bases between them. The CDR3, as DNA: TGCGCCAGCAGCGAGGGGACGCGGAACACTGAAGCTTTCTTT. Translated: CASSEGTRNTEAFF.

This clonotype came up many times. This rearrangement joins TRBV6-1 to TRBJ1-1; the D is unclear. Trimming shortened V by 8 bases and J by 4 bases, and 17 bases separated the two germline ends. Germline V gives CDR1 MNHNS, CDR2 SASEGT. This CDR3 has 14 amino acids. CDR3 residues: CASEGRPSPTEAFF. CDR3 DNA sequence: TGTGCCAGCGAAGGCAGGCCATCTCCCACTGAAGCTTTCTTT.

This clonotype has at least ten counts. V usage is TRBV7-2 and J usage is TRBJ1-5; D not certain. CDR3 length equals 13 residues. CDR1 and CDR2 (germline): SGHTA, FQGNSA. V lost 0 bases to trimming and J lost 5 bases, with 5 bases between them. The CDR3 bases are TGTGCCAGCAGCTTAGCGTCGGATCAGCCCCAGCATTTT. Its protein product is CASSLASDQPQHF.

This clonotype was counted between two and nine times. V and J are TRBV12-3 or TRBV12-4 and TRBJ2-3; D unclear. V lost 6 bases to trimming and J lost 6 bases, with 10 bases between them. This CDR3 is built from 12 residues. The CDR3 region is CASRTVGDTQYF. The CDR3 region has the DNA TGTGCCAGCAGGACCGTCGGGGATACGCAGTATTTT.

This clonotype was seen at least ten times. V gene TRBV27 combines with J gene TRBJ1-1; TRBD1 aligns across 7 bases. Trimming took 8 bases from V and 2 from J; bases not matched to a gene: 2. Germline CDR1 reads MNHEY; CDR2 reads SMNVEV (reference sequence). This CDR3 contains 12 residues. The CDR3 loop is CASGQVNTEAFF. CDR3 DNA: TGTGCCAGCGGACAGGTCAACACTGAAGCTTTCTTT.

This chain joins TRBV11-2 and TRBJ1-4, with no clear D. Germline CDR1 SGHAT, CDR2 FQNNGV. The CDR3 runs 15 residues. V shed 7 bases and J shed 0 bases, with 12 bases lying between them. The CDR3 DNA sequence: TGTGCCAGCAACCCAAAAAGCGCAACTAATGAAAAACTGTTTTTT. This codes for CASNPKSATNEKLFF. The whole variable domain, filled in from reference TRBV11-2 and TRBJ1-4, reads EAGVAQSPRYKIIEKRQSVAFWCNPISGHATLYWYQQILGQGPKLLIQFQNNGVVDDSQLPKDRFSAERLKGVDSTLKIQPAKLEDSAVYLCASNPKSATNEKLFFGSGTQLSVL.

As concerns this clonotype: Compared with germline, one end of the junction differs, possibly owing to a read error. This chain uses TRBV3-1 with TRBJ2-7; D possibly corresponds to TRBD1 (6 bases). This CDR3 is 11 amino acids long. The V gene's germline CDR1 is LGHDT and CDR2 YNNKEL (reference sequence). CDR3 loop: CANSQGSGEYF. DNA for the CDR3: TGTGCCAACAGCCAAGGTTCAGGGGAGTACTTC.

This clonotype was seen at least ten times. The chain recombines TRBV11-2 with TRBJ2-5, with 8 bases aligning to TRBD2. Germline V gene sequence: CDR1 SGHAT, CDR2 FQNNGV. V gave up 5 bases and J gave up 5 bases; unmatched junction bases: 10. The CDR3 contains 15 residues. The CDR3 DNA reads TGTGCCAGCAGCCTTAACGGGAGGGCTGAGGAGACCCAGTACTTC. It yields the protein CASSLNGRAEETQYF.

This clonotype occurred many times. This chain uses TRBV12-3 or TRBV12-4 with TRBJ1-2; no firm D call. The V gene lost 1 base and the J gene lost 7 bases, with 7 bases spanning the gap. CDR3 length equals 12 residues. Here the CDR3 DNA reads TGTGCCAGCAGTTTAGGAATGGGTGGCTACACCTTC. Encoded protein: CASSLGMGGYTF.

This clonotype was counted a few times. The chain employs TRBV6-5 and TRBJ1-4; D gene uncertain. Trimming took 2 bases from V and 8 from J, leaving 9 bases between them. Per the germline V gene, CDR1 is MNHEY and CDR2 is SVGAGI. The CDR3 has 13 residues. CDR3 sequence reads: CASSYGQHEKLFF. The DNA for the CDR3 is TGTGCCAGCAGTTACGGGCAGCACGAAAAACTGTTTTTT.

This clonotype has a single count. The rearrangement links TRBV15 to TRBJ2-5; perhaps TRBD1 as D (5 bases). The CDR3 extends over 13 amino acids. Germline V gene lookup returns CDR1 LNHNV and CDR2 YYDKDF (reference sequence). Trimming left V 6 bases short and J 5 bases short, with 13 bases between. CDR3 sequence reads: CATREMGRETQYF. In DNA form, the CDR3 reads TGTGCCACCAGGGAGATGGGGCGGGAGACCCAGTACTTC.

This clonotype was counted many times. The rearrangement links TRBV7-3 to TRBJ2-2, with TRBD1 matching over 8 bases. Germline CDR1 reads SGHTA; CDR2 reads FQGTGA. The V and J ends lost 7 bases and 1 base, in that order; junction bases with no gene match: 5. The CDR3 runs 15 residues. The CDR3 loop reads CASKTGTGNTGELFF. Here the CDR3 DNA reads TGTGCCAGCAAGACTGGGACAGGGAACACCGGGGAGCTGTTTTTT.

In this sample, this clonotype turned up a few times. Since a much larger clone is just one base distant, this may be a read error. The V call is TRBV14, the J call TRBJ1-5; D remains ambiguous. Germline CDR1 SGHDN, CDR2 FVKESK. The CDR3 loop spans 13 amino acids. Trimming removed 0 bases from V and 4 bases from J, with 4 bases in between. The CDR3 region has the DNA TGTGCCAGCAGCCAAGACTGGAATCAGCCCCAGCATTTT. It specifies CASSQDWNQPQHF.

The chain combines TRBV20-1 with TRBJ2-5, with a tentative D call TRBD2 (6 bases). The germline V gene encodes CDR1 DFQATT and CDR2 SNEGSKA (reference sequence). V was trimmed by 6 bases and J by 2 bases, leaving 19 bases between them. The CDR3 consists of 15 residues. The DNA of the CDR3 is TGCAGTGCCCAGGCGGCAGGGACTCCACAAGAGACCCAGTACTTC. Translating gives CSAQAAGTPQETQYF.

In its sample, this clonotype was seen many times. The J gene is TRBJ1-4, the V gene TRBV6-1; D possibly corresponds to TRBD1 (5 bases). Germline CDR1 reads MNHNS; CDR2 reads SASEGT. V gave up 5 bases and J gave up 8 bases, with 21 bases separating them. The CDR3 contains 16 residues. DNA for the CDR3: TGTGCCAGCAGTCGACGACCCACGGGGGATTTGGAAAAACTGTTTTTT. Amino acid sequence: CASSRRPTGDLEKLFF.